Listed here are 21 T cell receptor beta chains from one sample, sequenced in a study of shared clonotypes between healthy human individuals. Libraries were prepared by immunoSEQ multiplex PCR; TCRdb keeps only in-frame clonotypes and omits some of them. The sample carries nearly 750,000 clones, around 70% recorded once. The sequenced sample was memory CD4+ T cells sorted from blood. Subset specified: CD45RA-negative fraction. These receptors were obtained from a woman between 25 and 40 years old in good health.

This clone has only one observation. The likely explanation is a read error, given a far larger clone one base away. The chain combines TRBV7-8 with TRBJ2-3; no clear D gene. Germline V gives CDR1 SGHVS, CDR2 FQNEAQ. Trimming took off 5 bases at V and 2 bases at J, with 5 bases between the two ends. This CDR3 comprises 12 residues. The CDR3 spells CASSPSTDTQYF. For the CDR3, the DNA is TGTGCCAGCAGCCCCTCCACAGATACGCAGTATTTT.

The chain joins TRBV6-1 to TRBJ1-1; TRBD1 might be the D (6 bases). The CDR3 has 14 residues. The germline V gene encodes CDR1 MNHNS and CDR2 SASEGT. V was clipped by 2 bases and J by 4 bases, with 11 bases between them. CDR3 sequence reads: CASSERGGGTEAFF. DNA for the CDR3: TGTGCCAGCAGTGAAAGGGGAGGGGGCACTGAAGCTTTCTTT.

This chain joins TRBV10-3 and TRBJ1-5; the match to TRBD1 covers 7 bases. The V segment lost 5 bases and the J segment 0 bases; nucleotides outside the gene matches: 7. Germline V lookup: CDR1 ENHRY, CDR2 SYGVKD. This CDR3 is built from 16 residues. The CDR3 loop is CAISPQGQSSNQPQHF. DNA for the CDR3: TGTGCCATCAGTCCCCAGGGACAGTCTAGCAATCAGCCCCAGCATTTT.

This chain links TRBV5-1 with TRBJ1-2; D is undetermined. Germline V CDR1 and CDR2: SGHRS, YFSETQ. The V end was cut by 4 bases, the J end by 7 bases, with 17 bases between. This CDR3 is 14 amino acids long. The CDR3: CASSATAEVGGYTF. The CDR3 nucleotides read TGCGCCAGCAGCGCAACGGCGGAAGTGGGTGGCTACACCTTC.

In DNA form, the CDR3 reads TGTGCCAGCAGTCAGCGGACTAGCGGGACGATGAATGAGCAGTTCTTC. The encoded protein is CASSQRTSGTMNEQFF. The rearrangement joins TRBV6-6 to TRBJ2-1; the match to TRBD2 covers 12 bases. The CDR3 runs 16 residues. V lost 5 bases and J lost 7; bases outside the gene matches: 9. CDR1 and CDR2 (germline): MNHNY, SVGAGI (reference sequence).

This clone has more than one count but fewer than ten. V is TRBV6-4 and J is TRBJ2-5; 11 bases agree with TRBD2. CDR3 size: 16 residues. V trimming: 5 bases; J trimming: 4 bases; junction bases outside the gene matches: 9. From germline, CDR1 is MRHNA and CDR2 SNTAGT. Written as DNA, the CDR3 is TGTGCCAGCAGTTACACCGCCCTAGCGGGAGGAGAGACCCAGTACTTC. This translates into CASSYTALAGGETQYF.

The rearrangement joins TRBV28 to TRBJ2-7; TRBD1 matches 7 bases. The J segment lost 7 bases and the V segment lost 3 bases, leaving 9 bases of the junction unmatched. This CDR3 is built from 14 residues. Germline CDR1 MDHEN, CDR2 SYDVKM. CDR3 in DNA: TGTGCCAGCAGTTTCCGGGACAGAACACGGGAGCAGTACTTC. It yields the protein CASSFRDRTREQYF.

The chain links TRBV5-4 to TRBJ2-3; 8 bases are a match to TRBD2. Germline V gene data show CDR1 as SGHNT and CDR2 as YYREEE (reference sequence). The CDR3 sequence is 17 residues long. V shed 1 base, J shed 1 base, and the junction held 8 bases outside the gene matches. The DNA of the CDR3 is TGTGCCAGCAGCTTGTCTTTCGGGGGGGGAGGCACAGATACGCAGTATTTT. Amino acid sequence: CASSLSFGGGGTDTQYF.

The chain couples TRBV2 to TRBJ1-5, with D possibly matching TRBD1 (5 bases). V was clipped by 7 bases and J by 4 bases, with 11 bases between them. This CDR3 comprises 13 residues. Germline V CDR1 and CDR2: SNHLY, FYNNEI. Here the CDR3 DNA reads TGTGCCAGCAACAGGAACACTAATCAGCCCCAGCATTTT. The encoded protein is CASNRNTNQPQHF.

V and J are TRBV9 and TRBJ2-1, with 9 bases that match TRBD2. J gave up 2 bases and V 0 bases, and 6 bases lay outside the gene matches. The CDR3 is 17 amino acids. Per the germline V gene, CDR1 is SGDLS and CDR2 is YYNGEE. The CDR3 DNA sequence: TGTGCCAGCAGCGTAGGAGCAGCGGGGGGACCCTACAATGAGCAGTTCTTC. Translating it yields CASSVGAAGGPYNEQFF.

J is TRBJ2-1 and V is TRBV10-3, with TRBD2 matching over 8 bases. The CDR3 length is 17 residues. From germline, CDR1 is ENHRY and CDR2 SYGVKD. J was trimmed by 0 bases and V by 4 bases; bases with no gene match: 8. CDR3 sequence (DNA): TGTGCCATCAGTGGAACTAGCGGCCTTAGCTCCTACAATGAGCAGTTCTTC. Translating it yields CAISGTSGLSSYNEQFF.

The CDR3 DNA follows: TGCAGCTTTAGACAGGGCACGACCAACTCAGATACGCAGTATTTT. It is translated as CSFRQGTTNSDTQYF. This chain connects TRBV29-1 to TRBJ2-3; 7 bases agree with TRBD1. The CDR3 spans 15 residues. Germline lookup yields CDR1 SQVTM and CDR2 ANQGSEA. Unmatched junction bases numbered 15, after V lost 8 bases and J lost 4 bases.

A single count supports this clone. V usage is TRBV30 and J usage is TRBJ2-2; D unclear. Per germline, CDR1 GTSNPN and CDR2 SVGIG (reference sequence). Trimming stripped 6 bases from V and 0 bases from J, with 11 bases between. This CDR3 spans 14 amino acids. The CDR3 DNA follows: TGTGCCTGCGTCGGAACAGCGAACACCGGGGAGCTGTTTTTT. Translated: CACVGTANTGELFF.

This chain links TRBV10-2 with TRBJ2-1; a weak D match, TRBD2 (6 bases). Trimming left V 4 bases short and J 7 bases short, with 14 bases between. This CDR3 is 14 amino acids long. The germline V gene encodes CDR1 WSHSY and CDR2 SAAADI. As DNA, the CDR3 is TGCGCCAGCAGTGTGGGTAGACTAGGGAATGAGCAGTTCTTC. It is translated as CASSVGRLGNEQFF.

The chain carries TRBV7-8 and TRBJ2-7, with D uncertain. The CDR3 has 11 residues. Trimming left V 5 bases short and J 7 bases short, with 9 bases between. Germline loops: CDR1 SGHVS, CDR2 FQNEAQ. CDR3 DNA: TGTGCCAGCAGCCCCCAGGAAGAGCAGTACTTC. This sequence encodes CASSPQEEQYF. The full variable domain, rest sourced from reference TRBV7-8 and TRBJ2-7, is GAGVSQSPRYKVAKRGQDVALRCDPISGHVSLFWYQQALGQGPEFLTYFQNEAQLDKSGLPSDRFFAERPEGSVSTLKIQRTQQEDSAVYLCASSPQEEQYFGPGTRLTVT.

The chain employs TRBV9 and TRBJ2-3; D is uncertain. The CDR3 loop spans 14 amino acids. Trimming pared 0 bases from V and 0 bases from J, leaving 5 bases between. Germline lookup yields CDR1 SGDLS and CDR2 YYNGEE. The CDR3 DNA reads TGTGCCAGCAGCGTAGAGGCCAGCACAGATACGCAGTATTTT. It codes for CASSVEASTDTQYF. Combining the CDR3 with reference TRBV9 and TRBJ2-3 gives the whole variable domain DSGVTQTPKHLITATGQRVTLRCSPRSGDLSVYWYQQSLDQGLQFLIQYYNGEERAKGNILERFSAQQFPDLHSELNLSSLELGDSALYFCASSVEASTDTQYFGPGTRLTVL.

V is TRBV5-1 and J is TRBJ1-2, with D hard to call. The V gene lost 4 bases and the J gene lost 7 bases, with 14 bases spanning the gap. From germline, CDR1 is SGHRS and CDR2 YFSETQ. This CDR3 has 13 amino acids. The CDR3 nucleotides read TGCGCCAGCAGCGGTCTCGGACTCGGTGGCTACACCTTC. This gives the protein CASSGLGLGGYTF.

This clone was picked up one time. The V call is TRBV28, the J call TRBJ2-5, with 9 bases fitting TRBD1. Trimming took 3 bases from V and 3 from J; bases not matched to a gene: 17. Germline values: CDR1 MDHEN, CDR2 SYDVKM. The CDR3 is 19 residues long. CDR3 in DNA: TGTGCCAGCAGTTTGGGACAGGGACGGGCGGGACCTTCCAAAGAGACCCAGTACTTC. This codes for CASSLGQGRAGPSKETQYF.

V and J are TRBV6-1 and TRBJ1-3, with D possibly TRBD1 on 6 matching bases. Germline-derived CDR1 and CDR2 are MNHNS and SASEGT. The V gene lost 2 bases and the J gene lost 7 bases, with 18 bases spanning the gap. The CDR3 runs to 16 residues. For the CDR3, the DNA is TGTGCCAGCAGTGAAAGGGTTTACAGGGTAGAGAACACCATATATTTT. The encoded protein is CASSERVYRVENTIYF.

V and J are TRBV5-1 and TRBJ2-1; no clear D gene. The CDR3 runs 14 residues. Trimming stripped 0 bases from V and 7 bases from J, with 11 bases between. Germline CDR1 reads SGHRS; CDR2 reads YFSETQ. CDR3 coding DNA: TGCGCCAGCAGCTTGGCCCAACAGTGGAATGAGCAGTTCTTC. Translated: CASSLAQQWNEQFF.

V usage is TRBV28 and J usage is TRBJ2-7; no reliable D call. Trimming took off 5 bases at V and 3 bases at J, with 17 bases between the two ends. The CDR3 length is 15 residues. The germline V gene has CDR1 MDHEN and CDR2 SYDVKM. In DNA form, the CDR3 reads TGTGCCAGCAGTCCCCTGATTGGCAGAGACTACGAGCAGTACTTC. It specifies CASSPLIGRDYEQYF.